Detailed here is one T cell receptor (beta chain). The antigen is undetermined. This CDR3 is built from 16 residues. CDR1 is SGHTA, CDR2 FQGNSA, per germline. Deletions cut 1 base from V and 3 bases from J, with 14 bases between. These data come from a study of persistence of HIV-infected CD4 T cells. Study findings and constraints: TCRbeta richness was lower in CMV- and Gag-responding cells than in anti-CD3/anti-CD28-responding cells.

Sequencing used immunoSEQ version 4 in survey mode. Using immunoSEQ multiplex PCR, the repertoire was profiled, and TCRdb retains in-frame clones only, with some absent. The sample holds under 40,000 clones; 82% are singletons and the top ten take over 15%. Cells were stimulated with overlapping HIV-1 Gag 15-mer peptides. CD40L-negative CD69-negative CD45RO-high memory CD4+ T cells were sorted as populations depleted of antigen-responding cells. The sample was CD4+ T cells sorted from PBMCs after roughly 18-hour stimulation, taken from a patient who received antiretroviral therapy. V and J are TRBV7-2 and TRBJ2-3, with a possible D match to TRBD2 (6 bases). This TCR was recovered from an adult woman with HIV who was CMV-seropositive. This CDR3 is CASSLEATRRTDTQYF. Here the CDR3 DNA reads TGTGCCAGCAGCTTAGAGGCGACTAGAAGAACAGATACGCAGTATTTT.